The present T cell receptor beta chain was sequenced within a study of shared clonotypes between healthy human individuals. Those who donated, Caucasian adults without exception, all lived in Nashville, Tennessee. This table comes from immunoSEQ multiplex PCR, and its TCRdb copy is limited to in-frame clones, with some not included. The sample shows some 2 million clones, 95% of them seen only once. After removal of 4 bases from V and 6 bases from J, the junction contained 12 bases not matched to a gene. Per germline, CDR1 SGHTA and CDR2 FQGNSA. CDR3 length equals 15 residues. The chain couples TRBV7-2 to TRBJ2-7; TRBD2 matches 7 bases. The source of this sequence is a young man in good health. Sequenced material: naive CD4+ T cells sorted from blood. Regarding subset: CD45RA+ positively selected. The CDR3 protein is CASSSTLPLAVEQYF. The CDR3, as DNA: TGTGCCAGCAGCTCAACCCTCCCCCTAGCGGTCGAGCAGTACTTC.